This T cell receptor (beta chain) was captured in a study of post-analysis software for immune sequencing data. At the level of the study: The disease courses covered relapsing-remitting, secondary progressive and progressive-relapsing multiple sclerosis. General observations from the study: Normalized Chao1 diversity in multiple sclerosis patients fell significantly below that of controls. Compared with controls, patients had more of five or six TRBV segments, including TRBV5-6, TRBV5-1 and TRBV20-1.

Details on this clonotype: Its antigen is as yet unknown.

Presence of unique molecular identifiers characterized the TCR beta cDNA libraries. Input populations of roughly 1 to 10 million T cells gave rise to approximately 500,000 cDNA molecules. TCRdb itself ran the PCR reads through MiXCR, one entry per CDR3 protein. Of about 760,000 distinct CDR3 sequences listed, approximately 30% are singletons. The CDR3 is made up of 13 amino acids. Germline CDR1 and CDR2: MDHEN and SYDVKM. The genes are TRBV28 and TRBJ2-5; D remains unclear. The J call may be wrong; the DNA end is better matched by TRBJ2-7. The sequence was obtained from a girl aged 5-17 years with multiple sclerosis. Sequencing was done on a sample of blood. The CDR3 bases are TGTGCCAGCAGTTTATTCAGCGCTTACGAGCAGTACTTC. This codes for CASSLFSAYEQYF.